This TCR beta chain is drawn from a study of T cell repertoires in cytomegalovirus infection. Study summary: Matching HLA type and CMV infection were both indicated by public TCR beta signatures. General study results and limits: Ex vivo responses were dominated by HLA-C-restricted CMV-specific TCR beta clonotypes. There were carriers of CMV plus the relevant HLA, and cumulative public TCR beta family frequency identified them.

One entry per CDR3 protein, called by TCRdb with MiXCR from the reads. The table lists around 530,000 distinct CDR3 sequences, 26% of them singletons. The germline V gene has CDR1 MNHNY and CDR2 SVGAGI (reference sequence). The CDR3 is 13 amino acids. Of note for this clonotype: Its antigen is not known.

The receptor was derived from a human donor in good health (CMV status not recorded). Some clones in this sample may be carry-over from other donors' samples. Sequencing input: PBMCs. The chain combines TRBV6-6 with TRBJ2-5; 9 bases match TRBD2. The CDR3 DNA sequence: TGTGCGGGCGGGAGGGAGGCACAAGAGACCCAGTACTTC. This codes for CAGGREAQETQYF.